This T cell receptor (beta chain) originates from a study of identical twins. In its sample, this clonotype was seen many times. The antigen is unknown. The CDR3 is 15 amino acids. The V gene's germline CDR1 is DFQATT and CDR2 SNEGSKA (reference sequence). Trimming took 6 bases from V and 4 from J, leaving 21 bases between them. TCRdb fed the 5' RACE reads into MiXCR, producing one record per CDR3 protein. The data contain 500,000 to 600,000 distinct CDR3 sequences, approximately 22% of them singletons. Whole-study findings and limits: The models systematically underestimated how much out-of-frame TCR alpha was shared in monozygotic twins. Findings depended on cross-sectional statistics rather than tracking the same donors. Memory repertoires lacked the insertion deficit that abundant cord blood beta clonotypes showed.

These data were likewise used in another study, on T cells expressing NK-cell markers. As that report states: Underlying the TCR beta repertoires were sorted CD3+CD56+NKG2C+, CD3+CD56+NKG2C- and CD3+CD56-NKG2C+ T cells.

This TCR derives from a woman aged 18-30 years in good health. V and J are TRBV20-1 and TRBJ1-2; D ambiguous. The sequenced sample consisted of CD4+ T cells sorted from blood. CDR3 nucleotides: TGCAGTGCCGCCCGTATCTTGGGGTCGGGCTATGGCTACACCTTC. Translating it yields CSAARILGSGYGYTF.